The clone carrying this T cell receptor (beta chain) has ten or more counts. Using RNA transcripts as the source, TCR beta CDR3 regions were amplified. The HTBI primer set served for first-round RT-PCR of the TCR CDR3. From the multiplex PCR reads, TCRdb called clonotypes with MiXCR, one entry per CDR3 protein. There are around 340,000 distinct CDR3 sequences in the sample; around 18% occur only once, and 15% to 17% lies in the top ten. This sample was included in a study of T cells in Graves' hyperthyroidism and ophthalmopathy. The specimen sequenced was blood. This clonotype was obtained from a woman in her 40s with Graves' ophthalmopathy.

The CDR3 region has the DNA TGTGCCAGCAGTTACTCAGCAAGGAGCAATCAGCCCCAGCATTTT. Translating gives CASSYSARSNQPQHF. The chain employs TRBV6-5 and TRBJ1-5; D remains ambiguous. This CDR3 is built from 15 residues. The germline V and J ends were trimmed by 0 bases and 1 base, with 7 bases remaining between them. CDR1 and CDR2 from the germline V gene are MNHEY and SVGAGI.